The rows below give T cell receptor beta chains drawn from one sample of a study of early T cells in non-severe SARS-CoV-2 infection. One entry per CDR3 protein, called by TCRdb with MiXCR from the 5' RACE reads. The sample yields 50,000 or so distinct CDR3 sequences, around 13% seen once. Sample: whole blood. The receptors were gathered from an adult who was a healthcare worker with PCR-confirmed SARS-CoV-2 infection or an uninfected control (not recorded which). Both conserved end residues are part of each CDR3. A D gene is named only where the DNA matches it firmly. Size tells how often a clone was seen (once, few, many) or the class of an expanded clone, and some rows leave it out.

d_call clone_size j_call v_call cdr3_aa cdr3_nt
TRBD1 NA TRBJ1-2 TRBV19 CASSILDRGLGGYTF TGTGCCAGTAGTATCCTGGACAGGGGGCTTGGTGGCTACACCTTC
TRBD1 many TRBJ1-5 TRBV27 CASKTGGGQPQHF TGTGCCAGCAAGACAGGGGGCGGCCAGCCCCAGCATTTT
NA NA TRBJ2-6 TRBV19 CASRYFGANVLTF TGTGCCAGCAGATACTTCGGGGCCAACGTCCTGACTTTC
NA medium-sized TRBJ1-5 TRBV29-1 CSVVVGGRTNQPQHF TGCAGCGTTGTTGTGGGGGGTAGAACAAATCAGCCCCAGCATTTT
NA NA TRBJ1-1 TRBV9 CASSVGTLNTEAFF TGTGCCAGCAGCGTTGGGACACTGAACACTGAAGCTTTCTTT
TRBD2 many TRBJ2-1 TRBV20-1 CSANPSRGLAGDEQFF TGCAGTGCTAATCCGAGTCGGGGACTAGCGGGCGATGAGCAGTTCTTC
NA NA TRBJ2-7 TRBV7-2 CASSATGTESSYEQYF TGTGCCAGCAGCGCAACCGGGACGGAGAGCTCCTACGAGCAGTACTTC
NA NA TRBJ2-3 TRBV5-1 CASSYVLAVDTQYF TGCGCCAGCAGCTATGTACTAGCAGTAGATACGCAGTATTTT
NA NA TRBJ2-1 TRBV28 CASSLGGNTGNEQFF TGTGCCAGCAGTTTAGGGGGGAACACTGGCAATGAGCAGTTCTTC
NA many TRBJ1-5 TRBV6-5 CASSAGTPSNQPQHF TGTGCCAGCAGTGCCGGGACACCCAGCAATCAGCCCCAGCATTTT
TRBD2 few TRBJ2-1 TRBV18 CASSPPIGTSGMSYNEQFF TGTGCCAGCTCACCACCGATTGGGACTAGCGGGATGTCCTACAATGAGCAGTTCTTC
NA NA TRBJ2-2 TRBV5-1 CASSVDPSGNTGELFF TGCGCCAGCAGCGTGGACCCCTCGGGGAACACCGGGGAGCTGTTTTTT
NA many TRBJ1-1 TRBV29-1 CSPYMTEAFF TGCAGCCCTTACATGACTGAAGCTTTCTTT
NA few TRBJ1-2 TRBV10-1 CAGKRHARRLYGYTF TGCGCCGGAAAAAGACACGCCAGGCGTTTATATGGCTACACCTTC
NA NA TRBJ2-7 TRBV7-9 CASSSPATYEQYF TGTGCCAGCAGCTCCCCGGCAACCTACGAGCAGTACTTC
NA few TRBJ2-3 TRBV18 CASSPSLGEDTQYF TGTGCCAGCTCACCGAGCTTAGGAGAAGATACGCAGTATTTT
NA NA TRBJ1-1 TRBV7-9 CASRTPRLTKTEAFF TGTGCCAGCAGGACACCCAGACTGACGAAGACTGAAGCTTTCTTT
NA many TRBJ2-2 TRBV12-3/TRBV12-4 CASRGPSVGELFF TGTGCCAGCAGGGGGCCGTCTGTCGGGGAGCTGTTTTTT
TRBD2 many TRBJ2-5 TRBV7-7 CASSPLLSAGGPGETQYF TGTGCTAGCAGCCCCCTTCTTTCGGCGGGAGGGCCCGGGGAGACCCAGTACTTC
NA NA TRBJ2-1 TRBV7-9 CASSSITRDNEQFF TGTGCCAGCAGCTCCATAACTAGGGACAATGAGCAGTTCTTC